The TCR beta chain under discussion was sequenced for a study of blood T cell repertoires in COVID-19. Overall study context: COVID-19 samples from acute and convalescent phases originated in the United States, Italy and Spain.

Germline V gene data show CDR1 as GTSNPN and CDR2 as SVGIG (reference sequence). The CDR3 spans 12 residues. Between the trimmed V and J ends, which lost 1 base and 4 bases, there was a span of 7 bases. Produced via immunoSEQ multiplex PCR; TCRdb's table is partial and in-frame only. This sample has about 210,000 clones, with roughly four fifths found just once. This clone has just a few counts. The source is a woman in her seventies with COVID-19, enrolled during active disease. Source material: peripheral blood. The J gene is TRBJ1-1, the V gene TRBV30; a possible D gene is TRBD1 (6 bases). CDR3 DNA: TGTGCCTGGAGTGGGACAGTCACTGAAGCTTTCTTT. It codes for CAWSGTVTEAFF.